The following is a TCR beta chain sequence with its context. The CDR3 extends over 13 amino acids. Germline V gene lookup returns CDR1 SGHRS and CDR2 YFSETQ. V shed 3 bases and J 9 bases; nucleotides not matched to a gene: 5. In the authors' methods: Estimates of nucleated cell counts were drawn from the amplification of reference gene primers. Clones were sequenced by immunoSEQ multiplex PCR, and TCRdb holds only the in-frame ones, with some missing. From that table come the V and J calls and clone size; the DNA was used to work out D and trimming. The repertoire holds 70,000 to 85,000 clones, around 90% seen once, with 4.5% to 5.5% in the top ten. This sample is part of a study of blood T cell repertoires in COVID-19. Study background: Samples taken during acute and convalescent COVID-19 were collected in the United States, Italy and Spain. In each case, the material was cDNA or gDNA derived from T cells, B-cell-depleted T cells, or PBMCs.

The chain uses TRBV5-1 and TRBJ2-1, with TRBD2 identical over 8 bases. Source material: peripheral blood. The TCR was taken from a woman aged 60-75 years with active COVID-19. The CDR3 coding sequence is TGCGCCAGCAGCTCACCGGGACTAGGTGAGCAGTTCTTC. Translation gives CASSSPGLGEQFF.